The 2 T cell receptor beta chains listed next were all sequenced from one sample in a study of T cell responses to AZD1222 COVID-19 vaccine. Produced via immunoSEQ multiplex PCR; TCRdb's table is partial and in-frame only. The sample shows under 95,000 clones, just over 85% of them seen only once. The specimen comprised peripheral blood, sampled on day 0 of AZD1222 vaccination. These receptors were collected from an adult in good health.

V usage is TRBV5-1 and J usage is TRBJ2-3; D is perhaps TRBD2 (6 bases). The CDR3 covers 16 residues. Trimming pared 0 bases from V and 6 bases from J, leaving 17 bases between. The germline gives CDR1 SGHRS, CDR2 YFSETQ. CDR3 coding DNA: TGCGCCAGCAGCTTGGCGCTAGCGAAGACAAGGGATACGCAGTATTTT. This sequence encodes CASSLALAKTRDTQYF. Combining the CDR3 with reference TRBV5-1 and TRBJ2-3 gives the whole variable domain KAGVTQTPRYLIKTRGQQVTLSCSPISGHRSVSWYQQTPGQGLQFLFEYFSETQRNKGNFPGRFSGRQFSNSRSEMNVSTLELGDSALYLCASSLALAKTRDTQYFGPGTRLTVL.

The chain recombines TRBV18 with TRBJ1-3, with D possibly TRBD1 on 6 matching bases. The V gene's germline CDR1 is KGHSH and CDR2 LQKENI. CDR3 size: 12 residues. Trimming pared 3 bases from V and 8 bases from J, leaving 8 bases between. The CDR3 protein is CASSPAGDTIYF. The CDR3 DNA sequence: TGTGCCAGCTCACCCGCAGGGGACACCATATATTTT.